This TCR beta chain was observed in a study of blood T cell repertoires in COVID-19. About the research overall: The United States, Italy and Spain were the sources of the acute and convalescent COVID-19 samples. Sources were T cells, B-cell-depleted T cells, or PBMCs; the material itself was cDNA or gDNA.

This clone was picked up a small number of times. In the authors' methods: Amplification of reference gene primers was used by the study to estimate nucleated cell counts. TCRdb's table, derived via immunoSEQ multiplex PCR, lists solely in-frame clones and lacks some. V and J calls and clone size come straight from that table; D and trimming were deduced from the DNA. Among fewer than 120,000 clones listed, approximately 65% were seen once. Germline V gene data show CDR1 as MNHEY and CDR2 as SVGAGI. CDR3 length equals 14 residues. Between the trimmed V and J ends, which lost 6 bases and 8 bases, there was a span of 16 bases.

What was sequenced was peripheral blood. The sequence was collected from a woman aged 55-69 years with acute or convalescent COVID-19. The rearrangement uses TRBV6-5 and TRBJ1-4; tentative D call: TRBD1 (6 bases). The CDR3 protein is CASREGDIREKLFF. Here the CDR3 DNA reads TGTGCCAGCAGAGAGGGGGATATAAGGGAAAAACTGTTTTTT.